The 23 T cell receptor beta chains given below trace back to one sample, sequenced in a study of OX40 agonist ivuxolimab in advanced cancers. Clones were read by immunoSEQ multiplex PCR, and TCRdb kept only the in-frame ones, dropping some. The top ten hold roughly 5.5% of the sample, which has more than 90,000 clones, less than 85% seen once. The material sequenced was CD4+ or CD8+ T cells sorted from blood, taken in a trial of the OX40 agonist ivuxolimab. These receptors were collected from an adult with an advanced solid tumor such as melanoma, head and neck, liver or kidney cancer.

The chain employs TRBV5-1 and TRBJ2-3; D may correspond to TRBD1 or TRBD2 (5 bases each). CDR1 is SGHRS, CDR2 YFSETQ, per germline. This CDR3 is 17 amino acids long. Trimming stripped 4 bases from V and 0 bases from J, with 18 bases between. The DNA for the CDR3 is TGCGCCAGCAGCGGGGGAACACGGGGCCCTAGCACAGATACGCAGTATTTT. This codes for CASSGGTRGPSTDTQYF. Drawing the rest from reference TRBV5-1 and TRBJ2-3, the complete variable domain is KAGVTQTPRYLIKTRGQQVTLSCSPISGHRSVSWYQQTPGQGLQFLFEYFSETQRNKGNFPGRFSGRQFSNSRSEMNVSTLELGDSALYLCASSGGTRGPSTDTQYFGPGTRLTVL.

This chain uses TRBV5-1 with TRBJ1-1, with D possibly TRBD1 on 6 matching bases. The CDR3 runs 14 residues. Germline assignment: CDR1 SGHRS and CDR2 YFSETQ. Trimming removed 5 bases from V and 6 bases from J, with 17 bases in between. DNA for the CDR3: TGCGCCAGCAGGGTTACCCAGACAGGCCCTGAAGCTTTCTTT. This gives the protein CASRVTQTGPEAFF.

V usage is TRBV9 and J usage is TRBJ2-3; 11 nucleotides agree with TRBD2. The length of the CDR3 is 15 residues. J gave up 4 bases and V 1 base, and 2 bases lay outside the gene matches. Per the germline V gene, CDR1 is SGDLS and CDR2 is YYNGEE. CDR3 in amino acids: CASSVNSGGADTQYF. CDR3 nucleotide sequence: TGTGCCAGCAGCGTAAATAGCGGGGGGGCAGATACGCAGTATTTT.

V gene TRBV10-3 combines with J gene TRBJ2-7, with TRBD2 identical over 11 bases. The V and J ends lost 3 bases and 3 bases, in that order; junction bases with no gene match: 10. CDR3 length equals 17 residues. Per germline, CDR1 ENHRY and CDR2 SYGVKD. CDR3 nucleotides: TGTGCCATCAGTGAATACGGGACTAGCGGCGACGACTACGAGCAGTACTTC. It codes for CAISEYGTSGDDYEQYF.

This chain joins TRBV27 and TRBJ2-7; possible D gene TRBD1, 6 bases. Germline V gene data show CDR1 as MNHEY and CDR2 as SMNVEV (reference sequence). This CDR3 comprises 14 residues. With 5 bases removed from V and 2 bases from J, the gap between germline ends came to 13 bases. CDR3 sequence: CASSIETGTYEQYF. CDR3 in DNA: TGTGCCAGCAGTATAGAGACAGGAACCTACGAGCAGTACTTC.

This clone was observed a single time. The chain is built from TRBV18 and TRBJ2-7; 9 bases line up with TRBD2. The V gene's germline CDR1 is KGHSH and CDR2 LQKENI. Trimming took 0 bases from V and 0 from J; bases not matched to a gene: 3. CDR3 length: 16 residues. The DNA for the CDR3 is TGTGCCAGCTCACCACCACGGACTAGCGTCTCCTACGAGCAGTACTTC. Protein: CASSPPRTSVSYEQYF. The full variable domain, rest sourced from reference TRBV18 and TRBJ2-7, is NAGVMQNPRHLVRRRGQEARLRCSPMKGHSHVYWYRQLPEEGLKFMVYLQKENIIDESGMPKERFSAEFPKEGPSILRIQQVVRGDSAAYFCASSPPRTSVSYEQYFGPGTRLTVT.

This chain uses TRBV27 with TRBJ2-3; 11 bases match TRBD2. The junction had 8 bases not matched to a gene; V was cut back by 6 bases and J by 9 bases. Germline loops: CDR1 MNHEY, CDR2 SMNVEV (reference sequence). The CDR3 is 14 amino acids. The CDR3 sequence: CASRGSGGARTQYF. The CDR3 nucleotides read TGTGCCAGCAGGGGTAGCGGGGGGGCAAGAACGCAGTATTTT.

The chain couples TRBV5-1 to TRBJ2-3; D remains unclear. V lost 0 bases to trimming and J lost 1 base, with 6 bases between them. CDR3 size: 14 residues. CDR1 and CDR2 (germline): SGHRS, YFSETQ. For the CDR3, the DNA is TGCGCCAGCAGCTTGGCCACGGGCACAGATACGCAGTATTTT. This encodes CASSLATGTDTQYF.

The chain is built from TRBV5-6 and TRBJ2-5; D not resolved. The J call may be faulty, since TRBJ2-7 better matches the DNA end. CDR3 length: 12 amino acids. Looked up from germline, CDR1 is SGHDT and CDR2 is YYEEEE. DNA of the CDR3: TGTGCCAGCAGCTTGTCCAACTACGAGCAGTACTTC. This translates into CASSLSNYEQYF.

The chain recombines TRBV7-2 with TRBJ1-3; TRBD1 might be the D (6 bases). Trimming took off 1 base at V and 4 bases at J, with 11 bases between the two ends. Germline CDR1 is SGHTA and CDR2 is FQGNSA. The CDR3 totals 15 residues. CDR3 sequence reads: CASSLVAGEGNTIYF. CDR3 DNA sequence: TGTGCCAGCAGCTTAGTGGCAGGGGAAGGAAACACCATATATTTT.

The CDR3 reads CASSVEGDQPQHF. The CDR3 DNA reads as TGTGCCAGCAGTGTTGAGGGGGATCAGCCCCAGCATTTT. The J gene is TRBJ1-5, the V gene TRBV6-1; D is perhaps TRBD1 (6 bases). Germline values: CDR1 MNHNS, CDR2 SASEGT. This CDR3 contains 13 residues. Trimming took off 4 bases at V and 5 bases at J, with 9 bases between the two ends.

This chain joins TRBV15 and TRBJ2-2, with 9 bases fitting TRBD2. V dropped 0 bases and J dropped 6; count of bases not matched to a gene: 5. The CDR3 runs 16 residues. Germline V gene lookup returns CDR1 LNHNV and CDR2 YYDKDF (reference sequence). CDR3 DNA sequence: TGTGCCACCAGCAGAGAGGGCGGGAGGGTGGCCGGGGAGCTGTTTTTT. Translating it yields CATSREGGRVAGELFF. Drawing the rest from reference TRBV15 and TRBJ2-2, the complete variable domain is DAMVIQNPRYQVTQFGKPVTLSCSQTLNHNVMYWYQQKSSQAPKLLFHYYDKDFNNEADTPDNFQSRRPNTSFCFLDIRSPGLGDTAMYLCATSREGGRVAGELFFGEGSRLTVL.

This chain joins TRBV12-5 and TRBJ1-6, with 7 bases that match TRBD1. Germline V gene lookup returns CDR1 LGHNT and CDR2 FRNRAP. This CDR3 region has 20 residues. CDR3 DNA: TGTGAGGGGTGTCCGTACCCGGGACAGACTATCGGACACTATAATTCACCCCTCCACTTT. This encodes CEGCPYPGQTIGHYNSPLHF.

The V call is TRBV29-1, the J call TRBJ1-2, with D perhaps TRBD1 (6 bases). The CDR3 has 13 residues. The V end lost 5 bases, the J end lost 2 bases, and 12 bases lay between the germline ends. Germline loops: CDR1 SQVTM, CDR2 ANQGSEA. CDR3 region: CSVQQGINYGYTF. The CDR3 nucleotides are TGCAGCGTTCAACAGGGTATCAACTATGGCTACACCTTC.

This chain uses TRBV11-2 with TRBJ2-3, with 9 bases that match TRBD2. The V segment lost 3 bases and the J segment 1 base; nucleotides outside the gene matches: 2. Looked up from germline, CDR1 is SGHAT and CDR2 is FQNNGV. The CDR3 loop spans 15 amino acids. CDR3 nucleotides: TGTGCCAGCAGCTTTCTAGCGGGGCGCACAGATACGCAGTATTTT. Protein product: CASSFLAGRTDTQYF.

This chain connects TRBV27 to TRBJ2-1; D is ambiguous. This CDR3 is built from 13 residues. Germline V gene lookup returns CDR1 MNHEY and CDR2 SMNVEV (reference sequence). V was pared by 4 bases and J by 5 bases, with 9 bases between. CDR3 amino acids: CASSSHINNEQFF. In DNA, the CDR3 is TGTGCCAGCAGTTCGCACATAAACAATGAGCAGTTCTTC.

This chain links TRBV9 with TRBJ1-1; D is uncertain. Trimming took 0 bases from V and 1 from J, leaving 4 bases between them. Germline V gene lookup returns CDR1 SGDLS and CDR2 YYNGEE. There are 13 residues in the CDR3. As DNA, the CDR3 is TGTGCCAGCAGCGTAGAATCGAACACTGAAGCTTTCTTT. Translated, it gives CASSVESNTEAFF.

The V call is TRBV25-1, the J call TRBJ1-1; D is perhaps TRBD1 (6 bases). The CDR3 spans 15 residues. V was cut by 6 bases and J by 6 bases, with 20 bases left in between. Germline V gives CDR1 MGHDK, CDR2 SYGVNS. CDR3 residues: CASRPFGGANSEAFF. In DNA form, the CDR3 reads TGTGCCAGCAGGCCCTTCGGGGGGGCGAATTCTGAAGCTTTCTTT.

V and J are TRBV5-1 and TRBJ2-5; 10 nucleotides align to TRBD2. The CDR3 runs 16 residues. After removal of 4 bases from V and 3 bases from J, the junction contained 9 bases not matched to a gene. The germline V gene has CDR1 SGHRS and CDR2 YFSETQ. CDR3 coding DNA: TGCGCCAGCAGCGCGGCAATAGCGGGAGGTGAAGAGACCCAGTACTTC. Encoded protein: CASSAAIAGGEETQYF.

This clone was found many times. The CDR3 protein is CASSQPTAPSGNTIYF. The DNA of the CDR3 is TGCGCCAGCAGCCAACCTACAGCGCCGTCGGGAAACACCATATATTTT. This sequence joins TRBV4-1 and TRBJ1-3; D ambiguous. CDR1 is MGHRA, CDR2 YSYEKL, per germline. The V and J ends lost 2 bases and 4 bases respectively, with 15 bases between them. This CDR3 region has 16 residues.

The chain joins TRBV7-6 to TRBJ2-1; 9 bases are shared with TRBD1. Germline CDR1 SGHVS, CDR2 FNYEAQ. V was clipped by 4 bases and J by 3 bases; unmatched bases: 10. The CDR3 contains 17 residues. The CDR3 loop reads CASSSDRGLLLYNEQFF. The CDR3 DNA sequence: TGTGCCAGCAGCTCGGACAGGGGCCTGTTACTCTACAATGAGCAGTTCTTC.

There are a few counts of this clone. The chain is built from TRBV6-1 and TRBJ1-2; D is possibly TRBD1 (5 bases). Germline CDR1 reads MNHNS; CDR2 reads SASEGT. This CDR3 contains 16 residues. Trimming removed 3 bases at V and 4 bases at J, with 18 bases between. As DNA, the CDR3 is TGTGCCAGCAGTGACCCCAGAGACCCAGGGACCTATGGCTACACCTTC. Amino acids: CASSDPRDPGTYGYTF.

Notes on this clone: Compared with germline, one end of the junction differs, possibly owing to a read error. The chain uses TRBV11-3 and TRBJ1-1; weak D call: TRBD1 (6 bases). This CDR3 has 17 residues. Germline V gene data show CDR1 as SGHNT and CDR2 as YENEEA. The chain's CDR3 is CASSLTLGGGLKTEAFF. The CDR3 DNA reads as TGTGCCAGCAGCCTAACCCTGGGAGGGGGGTTGAAAACTGAAGCTTTCTTT.